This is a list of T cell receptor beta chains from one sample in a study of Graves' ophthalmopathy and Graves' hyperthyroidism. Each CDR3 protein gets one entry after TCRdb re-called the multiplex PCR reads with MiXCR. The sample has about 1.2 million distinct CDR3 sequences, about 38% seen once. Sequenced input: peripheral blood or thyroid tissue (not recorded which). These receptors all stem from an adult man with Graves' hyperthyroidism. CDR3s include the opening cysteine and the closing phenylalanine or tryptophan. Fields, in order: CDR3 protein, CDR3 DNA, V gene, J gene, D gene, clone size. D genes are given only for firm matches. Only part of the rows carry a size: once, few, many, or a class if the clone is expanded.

CASSGTTGLSNYEQYF	TGCGCCAGCAGCGGGACGACGGGACTCTCAAACTACGAGCAGTACTTC	TRBV5-1	TRBJ2-7	.	few
CASSVEGGPRYF	TGTGCCAGCAGTGTTGAGGGGGGGCCGCGATACTTC	TRBV2	TRBJ2-7	.	once
CASTQEGSATNEKLFF	TGTGCCAGCACCCAGGAGGGCAGTGCAACTAATGAAAAACTGTTTTTT	TRBV7-9	TRBJ1-4	.	many
CASSLAVGGDTQYF	TGCGCCAGCAGCTTGGCCGTTGGGGGGGATACGCAGTATTTT	TRBV5-1	TRBJ2-3	.	.
CSVVIGGGDTNTGELFF	TGCAGCGTTGTTATCGGTGGGGGAGATACGAACACCGGGGAGCTGTTTTTT	TRBV29-1	TRBJ2-2	.	.
CASSELLGGFVQPQHF	TGTGCCAGCAGTGAATTGTTAGGGGGTTTCGTTCAGCCCCAGCATTTT	TRBV6-6	TRBJ1-5	.	few
CSAGDRGRGYTEAFF	TGCAGTGCAGGGGACAGGGGGCGAGGGTACACTGAAGCTTTCTTT	TRBV20-1	TRBJ1-1	TRBD1	.
CASSFTSGTGGGYTF	TGTGCCAGCAGTTTTACTTCCGGGACAGGGGGAGGCTACACCTTC	TRBV6-5	TRBJ1-2	TRBD1	few
CANEKSRDGGYTF	TGTGCCAACGAAAAGAGCAGGGACGGTGGCTACACCTTC	TRBV2	TRBJ1-2	.	.
CASSESQGSSEKLFF	TGTGCCAGCAGCGAATCGCAGGGATCGTCGGAAAAACTGTTTTTT	TRBV9	TRBJ1-4	.	many
CAISDRDSETQYF	TGTGCCATCAGTGATCGGGATTCTGAGACCCAGTACTTC	TRBV10-3	TRBJ2-5	.	.
CASTGQGKETQYF	TGTGCCAGCACAGGACAGGGGAAAGAGACCCAGTACTTC	TRBV2	TRBJ2-5	TRBD1	many
CAIANRGVEDGYTNYEQYF	TGTGCCATTGCCAACAGGGGAGTGGAAGATGGCTACACCAACTACGAGCAGTACTTC	TRBV10-3	TRBJ2-7	TRBD1	.
CSARDLPYRADSNQPQHF	TGCAGTGCTAGAGACCTGCCTTACAGGGCGGATAGCAATCAGCCCCAGCATTTT	TRBV20-1	TRBJ1-5	.	many
CASSLGLAEIYEQYF	TGTGCCAGCAGCTTAGGACTAGCGGAGATCTACGAGCAGTACTTC	TRBV12-3/TRBV12-4	TRBJ2-7	TRBD2	many
CASSSEGNQPQHF	TGTGCCAGTAGCTCGGAAGGAAATCAGCCCCAGCATTTT	TRBV19	TRBJ1-5	.	many
CAIRLGEGLSSYNEQFF	TGTGCCATCAGGTTAGGTGAGGGCCTCAGCTCCTACAATGAGCAGTTCTTC	TRBV10-3	TRBJ2-1	.	.
CSVEGAAGLTGELFF	TGCAGCGTTGAAGGAGCAGCGGGGCTCACCGGGGAGCTGTTTTTT	TRBV29-1	TRBJ2-2	TRBD2	.
CASSLGGSETQYF	TGTGCCAGCAGCTTGGGGGGTTCCGAGACCCAGTACTTC	TRBV11-2	TRBJ2-5	.	many
CASSSGPSGANVLTF	TGTGCCAGCAGCTCGGGACCCTCTGGGGCCAACGTCCTGACTTTC	TRBV7-9	TRBJ2-6	.	many
CASSLELRYGYTF	TGTGCCAGCAGCTTAGAACTGAGATATGGCTACACCTTC	TRBV7-2	TRBJ1-2	.	many
CASHPGSGEPQYF	TGTGCCAGCCATCCGGGCTCAGGAGAACCCCAGTACTTC	TRBV5-6	TRBJ2-5	.	many
CSAKSHFGKGQETQYF	TGCAGTGCCAAATCCCATTTTGGGAAGGGCCAAGAGACCCAGTACTTC	TRBV20-1	TRBJ2-5	.	.
CASSSVGAKKLFF	TGCGCCAGCAGCTCCGTAGGGGCGAAAAAACTGTTTTTT	TRBV4-3	TRBJ1-4	.	many
CSVERGGQYEQYF	TGCAGCGTTGAGCGGGGGGGCCAGTACGAGCAGTACTTC	TRBV29-1	TRBJ2-7	TRBD2	.
CASSLGTSGYTGELFF	TGTGCCAGCAGCTTAGGGACTAGCGGGTACACCGGGGAGCTGTTTTTT	TRBV7-8	TRBJ2-2	TRBD2	many
CASSLAFGRDQPQYF	TGTGCCAGCAGCTTAGCGTTCGGGCGTGATCAGCCCCAGTACTTC	TRBV7-2	TRBJ2-5	.	.
CASSEAGEQFF	TGCGCCAGCAGTGAGGCGGGGGAGCAGTTCTTC	TRBV10-2	TRBJ2-1	.	.
CASSQGPHDQPQHF	TGTGCCAGCAGCCAAGGGCCCCACGACCAGCCCCAGCATTTT	TRBV3-1	TRBJ1-5	.	few
CASSSTGQRDTQYF	TGTGCCAGCAGCTCGACGGGACAAAGGGATACGCAGTATTTT	TRBV7-3	TRBJ2-3	.	few
CASSLGFGGQEETQYF	TGTGCCAGCAGCTTGGGATTCGGGGGGCAGGAAGAGACCCAGTACTTC	TRBV12-3/TRBV12-4	TRBJ2-5	.	.
CASSLGQGASNEKLFF	TGCGCCAGCAGCTTGGGACAGGGGGCGTCTAATGAAAAACTGTTTTTT	TRBV5-1	TRBJ1-4	TRBD1	many
CASSPGTASSNQPQHF	TGCGCCAGCAGTCCCGGGACAGCTAGTAGCAATCAGCCCCAGCATTTT	TRBV10-1	TRBJ1-5	TRBD1	few
CASSLDPVSGYEQYF	TGTGCCAGCAGCTTAGATCCCGTTAGCGGCTACGAGCAGTACTTC	TRBV11-2	TRBJ2-7	.	.
CASRPTGVNTEAFF	TGCGCCAGCAGGCCCACAGGGGTGAACACTGAAGCTTTCTTT	TRBV5-1	TRBJ1-1	TRBD1	many
CASSLSGARETQYF	TGTGCCAGCAGCTTAAGCGGGGCTCGAGAGACCCAGTACTTC	TRBV7-2	TRBJ2-5	TRBD2	.
CASSPQGAFGELLF	TGCGCCAGCAGCCCCCAGGGAGCCTTCGGGGAGCTGCTTTTT	TRBV4-3	TRBJ2-2	.	.
CASRPGGRLYEQYF	TGTGCCAGCAGACCCGGGGGTCGGCTCTACGAGCAGTACTTC	TRBV7-2	TRBJ2-7	.	.
CASSQEWQGNYGYTF	TGCGCCAGCAGCCAAGAATGGCAGGGAAACTATGGCTACACCTTC	TRBV4-3	TRBJ1-2	.	.
CASRLSGPYSYEQYF	TGTGCCAGCAGACTTAGCGGGCCTTACTCCTACGAGCAGTACTTC	TRBV28	TRBJ2-7	TRBD2	few
CASRATGSAYEQYF	TGTGCCAGCAGAGCGACAGGGAGTGCCTACGAGCAGTACTTC	TRBV6-5	TRBJ2-7	TRBD1	few
CASSRTYNRGQETQYF	TGTGCCAGCAGCCGAACCTACAACAGGGGACAAGAGACCCAGTACTTC	TRBV7-2	TRBJ2-5	TRBD1	many
CASIAGDRDQPQHF	TGTGCCAGCATCGCCGGGGACAGGGATCAGCCCCAGCATTTT	TRBV6-2/TRBV6-3	TRBJ1-5	TRBD1	.
CAISRQGFYEQYF	TGTGCCATCAGTCGACAGGGATTCTACGAGCAGTACTTC	TRBV10-3	TRBJ2-7	TRBD1	.
CASSLRGQAMSTEAFF	TGTGCCAGCAGCTTAAGGGGACAGGCGATGAGCACTGAAGCTTTCTTT	TRBV7-2	TRBJ1-1	TRBD1	.
CASSLMRDPMNTEAFF	TGTGCCAGCAGTTTGATGAGGGACCCTATGAACACTGAAGCTTTCTTT	TRBV12-3/TRBV12-4	TRBJ1-1	.	few
CASGYAGGRGGYYEQYF	TGTGCCAGCGGGTACGCAGGGGGCCGGGGGGGTTATTACGAGCAGTACTTC	TRBV12-3/TRBV12-4	TRBJ2-7	.	few
CAINPTGPNTGELFF	TGTGCCATCAACCCGACAGGTCCGAACACCGGGGAGCTGTTTTTT	TRBV10-3	TRBJ2-2	.	many
CASSVSRQGIGEQYF	TGTGCCAGCAGCGTCTCGCGACAGGGGATCGGCGAGCAGTACTTC	TRBV7-8	TRBJ2-7	TRBD1	once
CASSLLVRDEQYF	TGTGCCAGCAGTTTACTCGTAAGGGACGAGCAGTACTTC	TRBV27	TRBJ2-7	.	.
CASSPASRIRETSSYEQYF	TGTGCCAGCAGCCCGGCCTCGAGGATCCGGGAAACAAGCTCCTACGAGCAGTACTTC	TRBV7-2	TRBJ2-7	.	.
CSVDSGGTNEKLFF	TGCAGCGTTGATTCAGGGGGCACTAATGAAAAACTGTTTTTT	TRBV29-1	TRBJ1-4	TRBD1	few